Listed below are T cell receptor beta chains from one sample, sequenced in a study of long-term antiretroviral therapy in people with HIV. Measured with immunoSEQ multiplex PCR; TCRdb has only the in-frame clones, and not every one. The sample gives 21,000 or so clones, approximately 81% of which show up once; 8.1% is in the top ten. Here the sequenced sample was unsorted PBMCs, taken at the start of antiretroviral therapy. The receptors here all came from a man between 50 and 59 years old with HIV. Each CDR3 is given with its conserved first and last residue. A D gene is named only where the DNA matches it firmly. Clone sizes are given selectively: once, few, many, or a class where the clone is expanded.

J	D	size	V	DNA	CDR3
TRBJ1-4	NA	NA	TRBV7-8	TGTGCCAGCAGCCCCAGGGGTCCGCTCAGGGAGGCTAATGAAAAACTGTTTTTT	CASSPRGPLREANEKLFF
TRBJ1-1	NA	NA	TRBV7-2	TGTGCCAGCAGCTTAGGGCAGGCCTCATACACTGAAGCTTTCTTT	CASSLGQASYTEAFF
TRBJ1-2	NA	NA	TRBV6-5	TGTGCCAGCAGCCCCGGGACCTATGGCTACACCTTC	CASSPGTYGYTF
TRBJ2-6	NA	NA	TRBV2	TGTGCCAGCAGTGAACGATCTGGGGCCAACGTCCTGACTTTC	CASSERSGANVLTF
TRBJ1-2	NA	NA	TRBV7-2	TGTGCCAGCAGCTTAGGAACTCAGGATGGCTACACCTTC	CASSLGTQDGYTF
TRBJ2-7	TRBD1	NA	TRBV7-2	TGTGCCAGCAGCTGGGAAATACAGGGGGCCGTCGGTAACGAGCAGTACTTC	CASSWEIQGAVGNEQYF
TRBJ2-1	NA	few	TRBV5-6	TGTGCCAGCAGCTTGCGACAGGCCACCTACAATGAGCAGTTCTTC	CASSLRQATYNEQFF
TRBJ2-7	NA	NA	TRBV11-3	TGTGCCAGCAGCTTCGGGAGCGCCTACGAGCAGTACTTC	CASSFGSAYEQYF
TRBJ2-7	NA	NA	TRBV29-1	TGCAGCGTTATCCCCGGGCCCTCCGCCGAGCAGTACTTC	CSVIPGPSAEQYF
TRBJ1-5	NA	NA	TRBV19	TGTGCCAGTAGTATTACAAATTCTGTCTTCAATCAGCCCCAGCATTTT	CASSITNSVFNQPQHF
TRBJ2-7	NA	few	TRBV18	TGTGCCAGCTCCAAAGGCCCCGGGAATATCAACGAGCAGTACTTC	CASSKGPGNINEQYF
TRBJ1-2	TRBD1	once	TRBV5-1	TGCGCCAGCAGCGCGGGGACAGGGAACTATGGCTACACCTTC	CASSAGTGNYGYTF
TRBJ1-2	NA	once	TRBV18	TGTGCCAGCTCAAGAGTGGGTCGTACAGCGACCAACTATGGCTACACCTTC	CASSRVGRTATNYGYTF
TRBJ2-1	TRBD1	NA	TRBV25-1	TGTGCCAGCAGTGAATACCGGGACAGCGCGGAGCAGTTCTTC	CASSEYRDSAEQFF
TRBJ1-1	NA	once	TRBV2	TGTGCCAGCAGTTCCCAGAGGAGCACTGAAGCTTTCTTT	CASSSQRSTEAFF
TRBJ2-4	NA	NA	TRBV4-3	TGCGCCAGCAGCCAAGATTTCCCAGGTTCCAAAAACATTCAGTACTTC	CASSQDFPGSKNIQYF
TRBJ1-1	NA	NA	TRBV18	TGTGCCAGCTCACCGGGGTTGGGCAGTTTGAACACTGAAGCTTTCTTT	CASSPGLGSLNTEAFF